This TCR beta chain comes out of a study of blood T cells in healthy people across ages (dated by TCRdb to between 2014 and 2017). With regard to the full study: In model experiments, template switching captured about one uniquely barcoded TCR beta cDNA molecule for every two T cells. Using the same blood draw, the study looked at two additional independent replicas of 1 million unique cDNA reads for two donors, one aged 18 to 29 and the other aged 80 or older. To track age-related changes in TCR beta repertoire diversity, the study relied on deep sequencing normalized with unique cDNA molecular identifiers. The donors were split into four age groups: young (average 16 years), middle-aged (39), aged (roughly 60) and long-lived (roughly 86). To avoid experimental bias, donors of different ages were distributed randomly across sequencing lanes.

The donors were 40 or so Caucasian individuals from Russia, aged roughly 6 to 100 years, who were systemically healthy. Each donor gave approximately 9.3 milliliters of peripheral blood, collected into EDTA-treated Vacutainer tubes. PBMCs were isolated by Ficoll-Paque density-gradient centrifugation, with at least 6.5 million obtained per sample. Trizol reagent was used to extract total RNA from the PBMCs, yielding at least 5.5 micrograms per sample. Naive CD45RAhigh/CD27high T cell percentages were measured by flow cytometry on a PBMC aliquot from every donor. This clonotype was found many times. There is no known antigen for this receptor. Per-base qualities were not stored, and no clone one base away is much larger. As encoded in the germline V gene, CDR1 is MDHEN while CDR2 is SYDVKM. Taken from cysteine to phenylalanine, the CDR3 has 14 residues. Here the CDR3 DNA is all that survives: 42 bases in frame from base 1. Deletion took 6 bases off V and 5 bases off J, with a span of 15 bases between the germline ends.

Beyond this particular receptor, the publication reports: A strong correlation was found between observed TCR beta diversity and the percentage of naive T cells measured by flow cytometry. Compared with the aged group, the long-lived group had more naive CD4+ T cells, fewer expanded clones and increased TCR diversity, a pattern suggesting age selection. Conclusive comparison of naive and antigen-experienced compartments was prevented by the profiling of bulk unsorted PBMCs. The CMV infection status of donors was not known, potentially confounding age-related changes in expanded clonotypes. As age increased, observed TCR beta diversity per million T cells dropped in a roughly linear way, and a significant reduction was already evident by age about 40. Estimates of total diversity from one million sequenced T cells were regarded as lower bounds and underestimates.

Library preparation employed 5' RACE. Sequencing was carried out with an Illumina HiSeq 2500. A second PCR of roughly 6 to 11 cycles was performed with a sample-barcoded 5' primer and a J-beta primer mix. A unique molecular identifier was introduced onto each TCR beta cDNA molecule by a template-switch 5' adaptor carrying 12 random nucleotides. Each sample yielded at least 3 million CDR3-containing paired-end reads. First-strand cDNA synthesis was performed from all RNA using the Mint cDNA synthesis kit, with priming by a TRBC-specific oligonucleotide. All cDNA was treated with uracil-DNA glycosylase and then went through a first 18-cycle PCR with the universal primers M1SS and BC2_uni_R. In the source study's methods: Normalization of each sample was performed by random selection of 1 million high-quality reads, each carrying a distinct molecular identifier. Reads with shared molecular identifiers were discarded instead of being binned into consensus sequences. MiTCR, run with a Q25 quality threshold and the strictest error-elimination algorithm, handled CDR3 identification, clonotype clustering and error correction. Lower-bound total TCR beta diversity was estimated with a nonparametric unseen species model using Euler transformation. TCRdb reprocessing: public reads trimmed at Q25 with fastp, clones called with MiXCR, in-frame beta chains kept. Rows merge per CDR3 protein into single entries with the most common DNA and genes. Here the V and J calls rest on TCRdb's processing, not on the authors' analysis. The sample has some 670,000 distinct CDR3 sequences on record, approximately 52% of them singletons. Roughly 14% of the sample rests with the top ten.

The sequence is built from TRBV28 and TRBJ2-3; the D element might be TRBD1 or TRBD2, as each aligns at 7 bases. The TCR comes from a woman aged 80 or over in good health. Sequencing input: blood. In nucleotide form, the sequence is TGTGCCAGCAGATCCCAGGGGGAGGGAGATACGCAGTATTTT. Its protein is CASRSQGEGDTQYF.